Listed below are T cell receptor beta chains from one sample, sequenced in a study of spatial heterogeneity in lung cancer. TCRdb analysed the 5' RACE reads with MiXCR anew, one entry per CDR3 protein. The sample carries over 75,000 distinct CDR3 sequences, about 20% recorded once. The source was PBMCs, collected at surgery. The receptors originated from a male donor with early-stage non-small cell lung cancer. CDR3s leave out the opening cysteine and the closing phenylalanine or tryptophan. Clone size is not always given. Where it is, it says once, few, many or a class for expanded clones.

size: -
V: TRBV10-3
J: TRBJ1-1
CDR3: AISEGGALTEAF

size: many
V: TRBV10-3
J: TRBJ1-5
CDR3: AISEGQNQPQH

size: -
V: TRBV20-1
J: TRBJ1-6
CDR3: SAPRGGSSDNSPLH

size: many
V: TRBV11-2
J: TRBJ2-5
CDR3: ASSSYETQY

size: few
V: TRBV6-2/TRBV6-3
J: TRBJ1-5
CDR3: ASNPGSFDQPQH

size: many
V: TRBV10-3
J: TRBJ2-3
CDR3: AISGGLADTDTQY

size: -
V: TRBV5-1
J: TRBJ2-1
CDR3: ASSIKLAGGNEQF

size: many
V: TRBV29-1
J: TRBJ1-1
CDR3: SVEDRVRTF

size: -
V: TRBV5-6
J: TRBJ2-6
CDR3: ASSLGDRALVGANVLT

size: -
V: TRBV10-3
J: TRBJ1-6
CDR3: ASAKAGSSYNSPLH

size: -
V: TRBV7-3
J: TRBJ2-7
CDR3: ASSPGTVNLQY

size: -
V: TRBV12-3/TRBV12-4
J: TRBJ1-2
CDR3: ASSRANYGYT

size: -
V: TRBV12-3/TRBV12-4
J: TRBJ2-3
CDR3: ASSFPGVDTQY

size: -
V: TRBV6-1
J: TRBJ2-7
CDR3: ASSAGPAAGFYEQY

size: -
V: TRBV7-9
J: TRBJ2-1
CDR3: ASSLGDRWGNEQF

size: few
V: TRBV21-1
J: TRBJ1-3
CDR3: ASPGHNSGNTIY

size: -
V: TRBV6-4
J: TRBJ2-6
CDR3: ASSDEGGSGANVLT

size: -
V: TRBV6-6
J: TRBJ2-6
CDR3: ASSPGPPAGANVLT

size: -
V: TRBV11-2
J: TRBJ1-2
CDR3: ASSLTGDNYYGYT

size: few
V: TRBV2
J: TRBJ2-2
CDR3: ASTPQYTGELF

size: -
V: TRBV27
J: TRBJ2-3
CDR3: ASSLPTLHEDTQY

size: -
V: TRBV9
J: TRBJ1-1
CDR3: ASSASDGASEAF

size: -
V: TRBV7-6
J: TRBJ2-3
CDR3: ASKELAGAGDTQY

size: many
V: TRBV4-3
J: TRBJ1-6
CDR3: ASSLDRGYNSPLH

size: few
V: TRBV20-1
J: TRBJ2-1
CDR3: SANSGGAPEQF

size: few
V: TRBV13
J: TRBJ1-1
CDR3: ASSPAVNTEAF

size: -
V: TRBV20-1
J: TRBJ1-1
CDR3: SAPWLKNTEAF

size: -
V: TRBV30
J: TRBJ1-2
CDR3: ASSSGGYGYT

size: -
V: TRBV20-1
J: TRBJ1-1
CDR3: SASPQGEKAF

size: -
V: TRBV7-9
J: TRBJ1-1
CDR3: ASTLSGDTEAF

size: -
V: TRBV14
J: TRBJ2-4
CDR3: ASSPSGAKNIQY

size: few
V: TRBV29-1
J: TRBJ2-3
CDR3: SVILTGMAQY

size: -
V: TRBV27
J: TRBJ2-7
CDR3: ASRRGLAGVYEQY

size: -
V: TRBV9
J: TRBJ1-1
CDR3: ASSITDRGTGEAF

size: many
V: TRBV12-3/TRBV12-4
J: TRBJ1-3
CDR3: ASTLLMGQGANTIY

size: many
V: TRBV6-6
J: TRBJ1-1
CDR3: ASTYRDTNTEAF

size: -
V: TRBV28
J: TRBJ2-7
CDR3: ASTPSSRGTGTYEQY

size: -
V: TRBV10-3
J: TRBJ1-1
CDR3: ASHGQNTEAF

size: -
V: TRBV6-5
J: TRBJ2-7
CDR3: ASTSGRGTYEQY

size: -
V: TRBV5-1
J: TRBJ2-1
CDR3: ASSLGGQANYNEQF

size: -
V: TRBV5-1
J: TRBJ2-5
CDR3: ASTPGRAGQETQY

size: once
V: TRBV2
J: TRBJ2-1
CDR3: ATPGQVFNNEQF

size: few
V: TRBV7-6
J: TRBJ1-5
CDR3: ASSLGQGDGNQPQH

size: -
V: TRBV5-4
J: TRBJ2-5
CDR3: ASSFERETQY

size: few
V: TRBV28
J: TRBJ1-5
CDR3: ASSLGGRVDQPQH

size: -
V: TRBV20-1
J: TRBJ1-1
CDR3: SARDGQKNTEAF

size: few
V: TRBV5-1
J: TRBJ2-3
CDR3: ASSPTRGITDTQY

size: -
V: TRBV5-1
J: TRBJ2-6
CDR3: ASIPLPGANVLT

size: many
V: TRBV10-2
J: TRBJ1-5
CDR3: ASSESRTGLKPQH

size: many
V: TRBV29-1
J: TRBJ1-2
CDR3: SVEEIGGGYT

size: many
V: TRBV20-1
J: TRBJ2-7
CDR3: SARDLQYEQY

size: -
V: TRBV7-9
J: TRBJ2-2
CDR3: ASSPGTSGRYTGELF

size: -
V: TRBV9
J: TRBJ2-2
CDR3: ASSVAPSGSGTGELF